Each of the 15 T cell receptor beta chains below was sequenced from the same sample in a study of CD8+ T cells in alopecia areata. Extraction of RNA preceded its reverse transcription into cDNA, which served as the sequencing template. The method was immunoSEQ multiplex PCR; TCRdb's version includes in-frame clones alone and lacks a portion of them. Found here are around 34,000 clones, 45% to 60% of them singletons; the top ten hold under 50%. Sequencing used NKG2D-high CD8+ T cells sorted from blood. The receptors stem from a human donor with alopecia areata.

The CDR3 nucleotides read TGCGCCACCAAAGCGGTCGGGAAGCGGGGGTTCCCAGATACGCAGTATTTT. It specifies CATKAVGKRGFPDTQYF. The V and J genes are TRBV5-1 and TRBJ2-3, with 8 positions matching TRBD2. Germline trimming cut 9 bases from V and 4 bases from J; bases unmatched to any gene: 19. Per germline, CDR1 SGHRS and CDR2 YFSETQ. The CDR3 is 17 amino acids.

The chain combines TRBV28 with TRBJ2-7; 7 bases align to TRBD2. CDR3 length: 14 amino acids. Looked up from germline, CDR1 is MDHEN and CDR2 is SYDVKM. The V segment lost 6 bases and the J segment 4 bases; nucleotides outside the gene matches: 9. The CDR3 nucleotides are TGTGCCAGCAGCGCGGGGGTGGGAGGTTACGAGCAGTACTTC. Translating it yields CASSAGVGGYEQYF.

This chain uses TRBV25-1 with TRBJ1-1, with a tentative D call TRBD1 (6 bases). Germline lookup yields CDR1 MGHDK and CDR2 SYGVNS. This CDR3 has 14 amino acids. Trimming removed 3 bases from V and 0 bases from J, with 8 bases in between. In DNA, the CDR3 is TGTGCCAGCAGTGAGACAGGCTTGAACACTGAAGCTTTCTTT. Protein sequence: CASSETGLNTEAFF.

This clone occurred a few times. The chain links TRBV7-9 to TRBJ2-7; TRBD1 aligns across 8 bases. V lost 5 bases and J lost 0; bases outside the gene matches: 3. In germline, CDR1 is SEHNR, CDR2 FQNEAQ (reference sequence). The CDR3 is made up of 14 amino acids. CDR3 DNA sequence: TGTGCCAGCAGCCGGACAGGGAGCTCCTACGAGCAGTACTTC. This encodes CASSRTGSSYEQYF.

CDR3 nucleotide sequence: TGTGCCAGCGGGCCAGCCATGAATGGGAATGAGCAGTTCTTC. Translation gives CASGPAMNGNEQFF. V is TRBV9 and J is TRBJ2-1; D gene uncertain. CDR3 length: 14 residues. Germline V gene sequence: CDR1 SGDLS, CDR2 YYNGEE. V was cut by 7 bases and J by 7 bases, with 18 bases left in between.

Only a few counts were recorded for this clone. J is TRBJ2-7 and V is TRBV7-9, with D tentatively TRBD2 (6 bases). Per germline, CDR1 SEHNR and CDR2 FQNEAQ (reference sequence). This CDR3 is built from 16 residues. V was clipped by 5 bases and J by 2 bases, with 19 bases between them. CDR3 loop: CASSPPRGSFAYEQYF. For the CDR3, the DNA is TGTGCCAGCAGCCCGCCCCGGGGGAGCTTCGCCTACGAGCAGTACTTC.

This clone occurred a few times. The rearrangement links TRBV23-1 to TRBJ2-1; 12 bases line up with TRBD2. TRBV23-1 is placed among ORFs of uncertain function. The CDR3 has 16 residues. Trimming took 0 bases from V and 8 from J; bases not matched to a gene: 5. CDR3 region: CASSQSWTSGEDEQFF. The DNA of the CDR3 is TGCGCCAGCAGTCAATCGTGGACTAGCGGGGAGGATGAGCAGTTCTTC.

In this sample, this clone turned up a few times. The chain links TRBV18 to TRBJ2-7; D perhaps matches TRBD1 (6 bases). The CDR3 contains 15 residues. Germline V gene data show CDR1 as KGHSH and CDR2 as LQKENI. Trimming removed 3 bases from V and 0 bases from J, with 12 bases in between. The CDR3 is CASSPGTLSSYEQYF. The CDR3 DNA reads TGTGCCAGCTCACCGGGGACATTGAGCTCCTACGAGCAGTACTTC.

The genes are TRBV28 and TRBJ1-5, with D possibly being TRBD1 (5 bases). Germline lookup yields CDR1 MDHEN and CDR2 SYDVKM. There are 14 residues in the CDR3. The V end was cut by 2 bases, the J end by 4 bases, with 9 bases between. CDR3: CASSLDSSNQPQHF. CDR3 DNA: TGTGCCAGCAGTTTAGACAGTTCGAATCAGCCCCAGCATTTT. The whole variable domain, filled in from reference TRBV28 and TRBJ1-5, reads DVKVTQSSRYLVKRTGEKVFLECVQDMDHENMFWYRQDPGLGLRLIYFSYDVKMKEKGDIPEGYSVSREKKERFSLILESASTNQTSMYLCASSLDSSNQPQHFGDGTRLSIL.

V is TRBV27 and J is TRBJ2-1, with TRBD2 identical over 8 bases. Trimming removed 2 bases from V and 2 bases from J; junction bases left unmatched: 5. The germline V gene has CDR1 MNHEY and CDR2 SMNVEV (reference sequence). The CDR3 contains 16 residues. The CDR3 loop reads CASSLNSGRPYNEQFF. The CDR3 DNA sequence: TGTGCCAGCAGTTTAAACAGCGGGAGACCCTACAATGAGCAGTTCTTC.

This clone was detected only a few times. V gene TRBV29-1 combines with J gene TRBJ2-1; a possible D gene is TRBD2 (5 bases). There are 16 residues in the CDR3. V was shortened by 8 bases and J by 5 bases, with 25 bases between the two germline ends. Germline V gives CDR1 SQVTM, CDR2 ANQGSEA. CDR3 DNA sequence: TGCAGCCCCGAGGTAGCAATGGGAAGAGGGCACAATGAGCAGTTCTTC. Translating gives CSPEVAMGRGHNEQFF.

This clone was detected a few times. CDR3 DNA: TGCAGCGTTGAAGAGGACAGGAACTATGGCTACACCTTC. This sequence encodes CSVEEDRNYGYTF. The chain joins TRBV29-1 to TRBJ1-2, with 7 bases fitting TRBD1. Trimming cost V 0 bases and J 2 bases; bases outside gene matches: 0. Germline-derived CDR1 and CDR2 are SQVTM and ANQGSEA. This CDR3 comprises 13 residues.

This clone was seen once. V is TRBV2 and J is TRBJ1-5; 9 bases agree with TRBD1. The V segment lost 6 bases and the J segment 7 bases; nucleotides outside the gene matches: 7. The germline V gene encodes CDR1 SNHLY and CDR2 FYNNEI. This CDR3 spans 14 amino acids. The DNA for the CDR3 is TGTGCCAGCAGGGAGACAGGGGGGCGGCAGCCCCAGCATTTT. It codes for CASRETGGRQPQHF.

The V and J genes are TRBV14 and TRBJ2-5; weak D call: TRBD2 (5 bases). The CDR3 contains 16 residues. Germline V gives CDR1 SGHDN, CDR2 FVKESK. Trimming stripped 0 bases from V and 5 bases from J, with 16 bases between. CDR3 bases: TGTGCCAGCAGCCAAGAAGGTCGGGGTTTCGGCGAGACCCAGTACTTC. This encodes CASSQEGRGFGETQYF. Full variable domain (rest looked up from reference TRBV14 and TRBJ2-5): EAGVTQFPSHSVIEKGQTVTLRCDPISGHDNLYWYRRVMGKEIKFLLHFVKESKQDESGMPNNRFLAERTGGTYSTLKVQPAELEDSGVYFCASSQEGRGFGETQYFGPGTRLLVL.

The chain joins TRBV7-9 to TRBJ1-1; D not certain. CDR3 length: 15 amino acids. The germline V and J ends were trimmed by 5 bases and 6 bases, with 19 bases remaining between them. The germline V gene encodes CDR1 SEHNR and CDR2 FQNEAQ (reference sequence). CDR3 sequence (DNA): TGTGCCAGCAGCCCGCCGCAGTTGCCGCGACCTGAAGCTTTCTTT. This encodes CASSPPQLPRPEAFF.